This T cell receptor beta chain derives from a study of T cells in Graves' hyperthyroidism and ophthalmopathy. It was RNA transcripts that yielded the amplified TCR beta CDR3 regions. A set of HTBI primers served as the primers for a first-round RT-PCR of the TCR CDR3. TCRdb reprocessed the multiplex PCR reads with MiXCR, giving one entry per CDR3 protein. The profile shows around 300,000 distinct CDR3 sequences, about 20% of them singletons. This CDR3 is 13 amino acids long. The germline CDR1 and CDR2 sequences are SEHNR and FQNEAQ (reference sequence). With 10 bases removed from V and 0 bases from J, the gap between germline ends came to 9 bases. This clonotype was detected many times.

The sample was blood. The clonotype originates from a man aged 30 to 39 with Graves' ophthalmopathy. The chain combines TRBV7-9 with TRBJ2-2, with no clear D. DNA of the CDR3: TGTGCCATGGGAACTGCGAACACCGGGGAGCTGTTTTTT. Translating gives CAMGTANTGELFF.